These 14 T cell receptor beta chains share one sample of origin, sequenced in a study of OX40 agonist ivuxolimab in advanced cancers. Profiling relied on immunoSEQ multiplex PCR, and the TCRdb table lists in-frame clones only, not all of them. The sample yields tens of thousands of clones, approximately 90% seen once. Source: CD4+ or CD8+ T cells sorted from blood, taken in a trial of the OX40 agonist ivuxolimab. The receptors were sampled from an adult with an advanced solid tumor such as melanoma, head and neck, liver or kidney cancer.

CDR3 loop: CSVEGFWASGGIPTQETQYF. The CDR3 DNA sequence: TGCAGCGTTGAGGGGTTCTGGGCTAGCGGGGGCATTCCTACGCAAGAGACCCAGTACTTC. The chain joins TRBV29-1 to TRBJ2-5, with TRBD2 identical over 10 bases. The J segment lost 2 bases and the V segment lost 3 bases, leaving 21 bases of the junction unmatched. The CDR3 spans 20 residues. Germline CDR1 SQVTM, CDR2 ANQGSEA.

This clone came up once. The CDR3 DNA reads TGTGCCAGCAGCTTGGACAGGGGCATGGGGAGCTCCTACGAGCAGTACTTC. Protein sequence: CASSLDRGMGSSYEQYF. The chain carries TRBV7-9 and TRBJ2-7; 9 nucleotides align to TRBD1. The germline gives CDR1 SEHNR, CDR2 FQNEAQ (reference sequence). J lost 0 bases, V lost 3 bases, and 9 bases had no gene match. The CDR3 spans 17 residues.

This clone was counted once. The chain carries TRBV5-4 and TRBJ1-2; tentatively, D is TRBD1 (6 bases). Germline-derived CDR1 and CDR2 are SGHNT and YYREEE (reference sequence). Between the trimmed V and J ends, which lost 5 bases and 3 bases, there was a span of 17 bases. This CDR3 comprises 15 residues. CDR3 sequence (DNA): TGTGCCAGCAGTAATTGGGGGGCACAGGACTATGGCTACACCTTC. Its translation is CASSNWGAQDYGYTF.

The chain carries TRBV4-1 and TRBJ1-2, with 9 bases fitting TRBD1. The trim removed 3 bases at V and 0 bases at J, leaving 2 bases unmatched. The CDR3 sequence is 15 residues long. Per the germline V gene, CDR1 is MGHRA and CDR2 is YSYEKL. The CDR3 region is CASSQDRGTNYGYTF. The CDR3 DNA sequence: TGCGCCAGCAGCCAGGACAGGGGAACTAACTATGGCTACACCTTC.

The chain links TRBV7-2 to TRBJ2-5; D may be TRBD2 (5 bases). Germline V gene sequence: CDR1 SGHTA, CDR2 FQGNSA. Between the trimmed V and J ends, which lost 1 base and 5 bases, there was a span of 14 bases. The CDR3 extends over 15 amino acids. The CDR3 nucleotides read TGTGCCAGCAGCTTAGTTCGGTCCAGAGGGGAGACCCAGTACTTC. Translation: CASSLVRSRGETQYF.

The V and J genes are TRBV5-1 and TRBJ2-5; the D is unclear. CDR1 and CDR2 from the germline V gene are SGHRS and YFSETQ. This CDR3 is 14 amino acids long. V was pared by 1 base and J by 2 bases, with 9 bases between. The CDR3, as DNA: TGCGCCAGCAGCTTGTTAGCCAGGCAAGAGACCCAGTACTTC. Residues: CASSLLARQETQYF.

This chain links TRBV6-5 with TRBJ1-5; D is uncertain. Trimming took 0 bases from V and 7 from J, leaving 10 bases between them. The CDR3 consists of 14 residues. The germline V gene encodes CDR1 MNHEY and CDR2 SVGAGI. CDR3 sequence: CASSYSTKFQPQHF. The DNA for the CDR3 is TGTGCCAGCAGTTACTCAACCAAATTCCAGCCCCAGCATTTT.

The chain carries TRBV6-6 and TRBJ2-7; 9 positions agree with TRBD1. J was trimmed by 3 bases and V by 5 bases; bases with no gene match: 5. Germline loops: CDR1 MNHNY, CDR2 SVGAGI (reference sequence). The CDR3 covers 14 residues. CDR3 DNA sequence: TGTGCCAGCAGTGTTCCGGGACAGGGCTACGAGCAGTACTTC. Its protein product is CASSVPGQGYEQYF.

The genes are TRBV5-1 and TRBJ1-2; D is perhaps TRBD1 (5 bases). V lost 3 bases and J 4 bases, leaving 16 bases between the germline ends. The CDR3 is 15 amino acids. Germline V lookup: CDR1 SGHRS, CDR2 YFSETQ. In DNA form, the CDR3 reads TGCGCCAGCAGCTCTGTTCGGGCAGGGAGCTATGGCTACACCTTC. This sequence encodes CASSSVRAGSYGYTF.

The V call is TRBV18, the J call TRBJ2-5; 7 bases fit TRBD1. The CDR3 spans 13 residues. The V segment lost 8 bases and the J segment 5 bases; nucleotides outside the gene matches: 8. Germline V gene sequence: CDR1 KGHSH, CDR2 LQKENI. The CDR3 is CASQLDREETQYF. In DNA, the CDR3 is TGTGCCAGCCAACTCGACAGGGAGGAGACCCAGTACTTC.

The chain employs TRBV27 and TRBJ1-2, with 8 bases matching TRBD1. After removal of 4 bases from V and 6 bases from J, the junction contained 25 bases not matched to a gene. CDR1 is MNHEY and CDR2 is SMNVEV in the germline V gene (reference sequence). The CDR3 runs to 20 residues. The CDR3 loop reads CASSSPTGVGEGPTLHGYTF. DNA for the CDR3: TGTGCCAGCAGTTCACCGACAGGGGTAGGGGAAGGTCCAACTCTCCATGGCTACACCTTC.

Turning to this clone: Compared with germline, one end of the junction differs, possibly owing to a read error. The V call is TRBV7-9, the J call TRBJ1-1, with 9 bases lining up with TRBD1. The CDR3 sequence is 15 residues long. Per germline, CDR1 SEHNR and CDR2 FQNEAQ (reference sequence). CDR3 protein: CASSSHGTGNPEAFF. CDR3 nucleotides: TGTGCCAGCAGCTCCCACGGGACAGGGAACCCTGAAGCTTTCTTT. The full variable domain, in which reference TRBV7-9 and TRBJ1-1 provide the parts outside the CDR3, is DTGVSQNPRHKITKRGQNVTFRCDPISEHNRLYWYRQTLGQGPEFLTYFQNEAQLEKSRLLSDRFSAERPKGSFSTLEIQRTEQGDSAMYLCASSSHGTGNPEAFFGQGTRLTVV.

This clone is medium-sized by share. This chain links TRBV19 with TRBJ1-4; 9 nucleotides agree with TRBD1. V lost 8 bases to trimming and J lost 6 bases; unmatched junction nucleotides: 13. The length of the CDR3 is 16 residues. CDR1 is LNHDA, CDR2 SQIVND, per germline (reference sequence). DNA of the CDR3: TGTGCCAGTGCCCGCCGAGACAGGGGGGTTGATGAAAAACTGTTTTTT. This encodes CASARRDRGVDEKLFF.

The chain links TRBV5-1 to TRBJ2-1; TRBD2 matches at 9 bases. The junction had 2 bases not matched to a gene; V was cut back by 4 bases and J by 0 bases. CDR3 length: 15 amino acids. From germline, CDR1 is SGHRS and CDR2 YFSETQ. The DNA for the CDR3 is TGCGCCAGCAGCGTTAGCGGGAGCTCCTACAATGAGCAGTTCTTC. Translating gives CASSVSGSSYNEQFF.